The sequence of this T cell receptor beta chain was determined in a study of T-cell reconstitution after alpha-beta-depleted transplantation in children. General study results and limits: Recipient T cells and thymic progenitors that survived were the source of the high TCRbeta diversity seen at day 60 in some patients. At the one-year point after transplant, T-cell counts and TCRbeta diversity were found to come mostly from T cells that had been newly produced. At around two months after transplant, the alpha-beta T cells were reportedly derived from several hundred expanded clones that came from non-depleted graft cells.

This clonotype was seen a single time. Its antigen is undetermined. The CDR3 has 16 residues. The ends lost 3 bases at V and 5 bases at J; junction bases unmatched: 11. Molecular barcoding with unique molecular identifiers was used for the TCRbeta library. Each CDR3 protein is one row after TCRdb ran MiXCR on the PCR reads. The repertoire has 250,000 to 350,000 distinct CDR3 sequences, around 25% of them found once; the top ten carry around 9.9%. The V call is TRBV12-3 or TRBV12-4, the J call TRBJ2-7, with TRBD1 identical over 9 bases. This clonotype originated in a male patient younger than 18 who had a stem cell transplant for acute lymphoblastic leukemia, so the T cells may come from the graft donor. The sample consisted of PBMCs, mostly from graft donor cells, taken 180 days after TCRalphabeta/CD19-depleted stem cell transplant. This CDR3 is CASSFRKRGQGHEQYF. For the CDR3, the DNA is TGTGCCAGCAGTTTCCGTAAGCGGGGACAGGGACACGAGCAGTACTTC.